This T cell receptor (beta chain) was observed in a study of T cell repertoires in cytomegalovirus infection. Study overall: Shared public TCR beta signatures pointed to both CMV infection and a matching HLA type.

Whole-study findings and limits: CMV-specific TCR beta clonotypes restricted by HLA-C were the ones dominating the ex vivo response. The cumulative frequency of public TCR beta families distinguished individuals who carried CMV together with the relevant HLA.

This clonotype showed up many times. What it recognizes is unknown. The germline gives CDR1 SNHLY, CDR2 FYNNEI. The CDR3 consists of 16 residues. V was pared by 4 bases and J by 9 bases, with 19 bases between. TCRdb reprocessed the reads via MiXCR and lists one record per CDR3 protein. The sample records more than 90,000 distinct CDR3 sequences, about a tenth being singletons. The chain has TRBV2 and TRBJ1-6, with TRBD1 as a possible D gene (6 bases). The source material was PBMCs, sequenced either directly or after in vitro stimulation (not recorded which). The TCR was taken from a human donor in good health (CMV status not recorded). Some clones in this sample may be carry-over from other donors' samples. CDR3 coding DNA: TGTGCCAGCAGTGTGTCAAGTCCAGGGGCCGGTTCACCCCTCCACTTT. Translated: CASSVSSPGAGSPLHF. Looking up the rest from reference TRBV2 and TRBJ1-6 gives the full variable domain: EPEVTQTPSHQVTQMGQEVILRCVPISNHLYFYWYRQILGQKVEFLVSFYNNEISEKSEIFDDQFSVERPDGSNFTLKIRSTKLEDSAMYFCASSVSSPGAGSPLHFGNGTRLTVT.